What follows are 20 T cell receptor beta chains derived from one specimen sequenced in a study of T cells in Graves' hyperthyroidism and ophthalmopathy. TCR beta CDR3 regions were amplified from RNA. Initially, a first-round RT-PCR of the TCR CDR3 employed the HTBI primer set. TCRdb called the multiplex PCR reads again in MiXCR, with one record for every CDR3 protein. The table records roughly 600,000 distinct CDR3 sequences, 13% to 15% of them present only once. The sequenced sample consisted of blood. All receptors come from a woman aged 45-65 years with Graves' ophthalmopathy.

This clonotype was observed many times. V gene TRBV3-1 combines with J gene TRBJ2-1; D remains ambiguous. The CDR3 length is 17 residues. The germline CDR1 and CDR2 sequences are LGHDT and YNNKEL (reference sequence). Trimming removed 0 bases from V and 5 bases from J, with 17 bases in between. CDR3 sequence reads: CASSQDSRTGQHNEQFF. DNA for the CDR3: TGTGCCAGCAGCCAAGATAGCCGGACCGGGCAACACAATGAGCAGTTCTTC.

This clonotype was found many times. This chain joins TRBV6-2 or TRBV6-3 and TRBJ1-5; tentatively, D is TRBD1 (6 bases). This CDR3 comprises 13 residues. The V and J ends lost 7 bases and 6 bases respectively, with 13 bases between them. Germline CDR1 is MNHEY and CDR2 is SVGEGT. The CDR3 DNA reads TGTGCCAGCATTAACGCACAGGGTCAGCCCCAGCATTTT. Amino acid sequence: CASINAQGQPQHF.

This clonotype appeared many times. V gene TRBV5-1 combines with J gene TRBJ2-3; 8 bases agree with TRBD1. The CDR3 totals 15 residues. The germline CDR1 and CDR2 sequences are SGHRS and YFSETQ. V shed 3 bases and J 2 bases; nucleotides not matched to a gene: 5. The CDR3 DNA reads TGCGCCAGCAGCTCAGGGGGCTGGCCCACAGATACGCAGTATTTT. Translated: CASSSGGWPTDTQYF.

This clonotype has a handful of counts. The CDR3: CASSYAPGTGPDEKLFF. CDR3 DNA sequence: TGTGCCAGCAGTTACGCCCCCGGGACAGGGCCGGATGAAAAACTGTTTTTT. This chain uses TRBV6-2 or TRBV6-3 with TRBJ1-4; 9 bases match TRBD1. In germline, CDR1 is MNHEY, CDR2 SVGEGT. V lost 2 bases to trimming and J lost 6 bases; unmatched junction nucleotides: 10. The CDR3 spans 17 residues.

A few counts support this clonotype. The chain recombines TRBV7-9 with TRBJ2-7; D not certain. CDR1 and CDR2 (germline): SEHNR, FQNEAQ (reference sequence). This CDR3 comprises 12 residues. Trimming stripped 8 bases from V and 0 bases from J, with 8 bases between. CDR3 nucleotide sequence: TGTGCCAGCGGGGATGACTCCTACGAGCAGTACTTC. Its translation is CASGDDSYEQYF.

This clonotype appeared a few times. V gene TRBV7-9 combines with J gene TRBJ2-2; 8 bases fit TRBD2. The CDR3 loop spans 16 amino acids. The germline V gene has CDR1 SEHNR and CDR2 FQNEAQ (reference sequence). V lost 5 bases, J lost 6 bases, and 11 bases stayed unmatched. Here the CDR3 reads CASSPSSGRGSGELFF. The CDR3 DNA reads TGTGCCAGCAGCCCGTCTTCCGGGAGGGGGTCCGGGGAGCTGTTTTTT. Variable domain in full (rest from reference TRBV7-9 and TRBJ2-2): DTGVSQNPRHKITKRGQNVTFRCDPISEHNRLYWYRQTLGQGPEFLTYFQNEAQLEKSRLLSDRFSAERPKGSFSTLEIQRTEQGDSAMYLCASSPSSGRGSGELFFGEGSRLTVL.

Note on this clonotype: A much larger clone differs from this one at a single base, so this may be a read error. The rearrangement uses TRBV18 and TRBJ2-5; D gene ambiguous. The V gene's germline CDR1 is KGHSH and CDR2 LQKENI. V gave up 7 bases and J gave up 0 bases, with 9 bases separating them. The CDR3 spans 13 residues. CDR3 DNA sequence: TGTGCCAGCTTCCCCAGCAACCAAGAGACCCAGTACTTC. As protein: CASFPSNQETQYF.

V and J are TRBV25-1 and TRBJ2-5; the match to TRBD1 covers 10 bases. The CDR3 has 15 residues. CDR1 and CDR2 from the germline V gene are MGHDK and SYGVNS. J gave up 4 bases and V 4 bases, and 6 bases lay outside the gene matches. CDR3 amino acids: CASSGRDRGRETQYF. DNA of the CDR3: TGTGCCAGCAGTGGCCGGGACAGGGGTCGAGAGACCCAGTACTTC.

This clonotype came up many times. The chain recombines TRBV6-1 with TRBJ2-5; TRBD1 matches at 8 bases. The CDR3 extends over 14 amino acids. Germline V gives CDR1 MNHNS, CDR2 SASEGT. Losses at the gene ends were 8 bases for V and 6 bases for J; bases not matched to a gene: 11. The CDR3 bases are TGTGCCAGCTTCGACTACAGGGGGGTGAAGACCCAGTACTTC. It specifies CASFDYRGVKTQYF.

In its sample, this clonotype was seen many times. This sequence joins TRBV6-1 and TRBJ1-1, with D possibly TRBD1 on 5 matching bases. This CDR3 contains 14 residues. Germline CDR1 reads MNHNS; CDR2 reads SASEGT. Trimming removed 7 bases from V and 1 base from J, with 13 bases in between. For the CDR3, the DNA is TGTGCCAGCACCCCGGCGGGGGAGAACACTGAAGCTTTCTTT. This sequence encodes CASTPAGENTEAFF.

The chain is built from TRBV30 and TRBJ2-5; D is perhaps TRBD1 (5 bases). Looked up from germline, CDR1 is GTSNPN and CDR2 is SVGIG (reference sequence). The CDR3 length is 13 residues. The V end was cut by 2 bases, the J end by 4 bases, with 11 bases between. This chain's CDR3 is CAWSWGRAETQYF. The CDR3 DNA reads TGTGCCTGGAGTTGGGGCAGGGCAGAGACCCAGTACTTC.

The J gene is TRBJ2-1, the V gene TRBV7-9; 10 bases agree with TRBD1. Looked up from germline, CDR1 is SEHNR and CDR2 is FQNEAQ (reference sequence). V dropped 2 bases and J dropped 14; count of bases not matched to a gene: 12. The CDR3 has 15 residues. The CDR3 bases are TGTGCCAGCAGCTTAAGCCCCTCGACAGGGGGCCTTGAGTTCTTC. Translated: CASSLSPSTGGLEFF.

This clonotype was counted a few times. J is TRBJ2-1 and V is TRBV2; TRBD2 aligns across 8 bases. Germline assignment: CDR1 SNHLY and CDR2 FYNNEI. V dropped 7 bases and J dropped 9; count of bases not matched to a gene: 8. The CDR3 loop spans 13 amino acids. The CDR3 DNA sequence: TGTGCCAGCACCCGGGAGGGCCACGGTGAGCAGTTCTTC. Encoded protein: CASTREGHGEQFF.

This clonotype was counted at least ten times. The chain is built from TRBV5-1 and TRBJ2-7; 15 nucleotides align to TRBD2. The J segment lost 7 bases and the V segment lost 3 bases, leaving 5 bases of the junction unmatched. Per the germline V gene, CDR1 is SGHRS and CDR2 is YFSETQ. There are 15 residues in the CDR3. CDR3: CASSSGLAGGDEQYF. The CDR3, as DNA: TGCGCCAGCAGCTCGGGACTAGCGGGAGGAGATGAGCAGTACTTC.

The V gene is TRBV2, the J gene TRBJ2-1, with D possibly being TRBD1 or TRBD2 (5 bases each). CDR1 is SNHLY and CDR2 is FYNNEI in the germline V gene. The CDR3 length is 13 residues. V lost 4 bases to trimming and J lost 10 bases, with 14 bases between them. This CDR3 is CASSAFEGPEQFF. In DNA form, the CDR3 reads TGTGCCAGCAGTGCCTTCGAGGGACCAGAGCAGTTCTTC.

This clonotype came up many times. V usage is TRBV7-9 and J usage is TRBJ1-1; TRBD1 is a possible D gene (5 bases). This CDR3 comprises 15 residues. Trimming cost V 4 bases and J 5 bases, with 17 bases left between them. Germline V gene lookup returns CDR1 SEHNR and CDR2 FQNEAQ (reference sequence). The CDR3 here is CASSSGLARTTEAFF. The CDR3 nucleotides read TGTGCCAGCAGCTCGGGACTCGCGAGGACGACTGAAGCTTTCTTT. The full variable domain, completed using reference TRBV7-9 and TRBJ1-1, is DTGVSQNPRHKITKRGQNVTFRCDPISEHNRLYWYRQTLGQGPEFLTYFQNEAQLEKSRLLSDRFSAERPKGSFSTLEIQRTEQGDSAMYLCASSSGLARTTEAFFGQGTRLTVV.

This clonotype was counted at least ten times. The genes are TRBV2 and TRBJ1-4; no definite D call. Germline lookup yields CDR1 SNHLY and CDR2 FYNNEI. The CDR3 runs to 13 residues. V was shortened by 7 bases and J by 8 bases, with 14 bases between the two germline ends. The CDR3 nucleotides read TGTGCCAGCATTGGGTTCGGGCCCGAAAAACTGTTTTTT. It encodes CASIGFGPEKLFF.

V usage is TRBV6-1 and J usage is TRBJ2-2; D possibly uses TRBD1 or TRBD2 (7 bases each). CDR1 is MNHNS and CDR2 is SASEGT in the germline V gene. This CDR3 has 15 residues. V dropped 3 bases and J dropped 5 bases, with 13 bases sitting between them. This CDR3 is CASSDTGEGTGELFF. CDR3 coding DNA: TGTGCCAGCAGTGATACAGGGGAGGGGACCGGGGAGCTGTTTTTT.

At least ten counts were recorded for this clonotype. V gene TRBV27 combines with J gene TRBJ2-7; D not certain. The germline V gene encodes CDR1 MNHEY and CDR2 SMNVEV (reference sequence). The length of the CDR3 is 14 residues. Trimming cost V 2 bases and J 0 bases, with 8 bases left between them. The CDR3 nucleotides read TGTGCCAGCAGTTTAACGGTTAGCTCCTACGAGCAGTACTTC. Translating gives CASSLTVSSYEQYF.

The sample holds a few counts of this clonotype. The rearrangement uses TRBV20-1 and TRBJ1-1; D not certain. Germline-derived CDR1 and CDR2 are DFQATT and SNEGSKA (reference sequence). V was clipped by 4 bases and J by 3 bases, with 12 bases between them. The CDR3 has 13 residues. CDR3 DNA sequence: TGCAGTGCTAAAGACCCAGGAGACACTGAAGCTTTCTTT. Its protein is CSAKDPGDTEAFF.